This T cell receptor (beta chain) is from a study of T cell responses to AZD1222 COVID-19 vaccine. Study-wide findings and caveats: As reported, nearly half of all spike-specific TCRs target variant regions that are unmutated. Spike as a whole was targeted by vaccine-associated CD4 TCRs, dominant at 160-218 and 743-854.

Clones were read by immunoSEQ multiplex PCR, and TCRdb kept only the in-frame ones, dropping some. The sample has some 130,000 clones; approximately 90% are singletons. Losses at the gene ends were 4 bases for V and 0 bases for J; bases not matched to a gene: 11. This CDR3 contains 18 residues. Germline V gene lookup returns CDR1 MDHEN and CDR2 SYDVKM. A remark on this clone: The antigen remains unidentified.

The sequences come from peripheral blood, collected on day 0 of AZD1222 vaccination. The chain combines TRBV28 with TRBJ1-5; 8 bases are a match to TRBD1. The TCR originated in an adult in good health. The CDR3 nucleotides are TGTGCCAGCAGTTCCCTGGACAGGGTGATGGATAGCAATCAGCCCCAGCATTTT. Its translation: CASSSLDRVMDSNQPQHF. The full variable domain, rest sourced from reference TRBV28 and TRBJ1-5, is DVKVTQSSRYLVKRTGEKVFLECVQDMDHENMFWYRQDPGLGLRLIYFSYDVKMKEKGDIPEGYSVSREKKERFSLILESASTNQTSMYLCASSSLDRVMDSNQPQHFGDGTRLSIL.